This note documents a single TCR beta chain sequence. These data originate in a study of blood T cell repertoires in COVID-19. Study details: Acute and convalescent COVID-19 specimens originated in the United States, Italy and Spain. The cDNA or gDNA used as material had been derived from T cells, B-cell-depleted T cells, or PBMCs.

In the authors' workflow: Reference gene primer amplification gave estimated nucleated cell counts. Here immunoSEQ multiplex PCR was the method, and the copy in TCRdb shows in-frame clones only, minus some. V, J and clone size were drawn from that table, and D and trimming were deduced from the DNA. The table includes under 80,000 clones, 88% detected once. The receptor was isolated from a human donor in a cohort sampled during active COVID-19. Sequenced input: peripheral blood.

The CDR3 sequence is CASNRDTLGGGYTF. The CDR3 DNA is TGTGCCAGCAACCGGGACACTCTCGGCGGAGGCTACACCTTC. This chain joins TRBV9 and TRBJ1-2; D may be TRBD1 (6 bases). The V and J ends lost 6 bases and 8 bases respectively, with 20 bases between them. Germline CDR1 and CDR2: SGDLS and YYNGEE. The length of the CDR3 is 14 residues.